A selection of T cell receptor beta chains follows, all from one sample in a study of blood T cell repertoires in COVID-19. Assay used: immunoSEQ multiplex PCR; TCRdb lists only in-frame clones, some missing. The sample includes approximately 360,000 clones, roughly four fifths seen only once; the top ten take less than 6%. The specimen was PBMCs or T cells enriched from blood (not recorded which). These receptors all stem from a woman aged 45-60 years who had recovered from COVID-19. The CDR3 runs from the conserved cysteine through the conserved F or W. A D gene is named only where the DNA matches it firmly. Only some rows state a clone size, as once, few, many or a class for expanded clones.

size	D	V	J	DNA	CDR3
.	.	TRBV29-1	TRBJ1-1	TGCAGCGTTGATAGGGTGGCAGGGGTCACTGAAGCTTTCTTT	CSVDRVAGVTEAFF
.	.	TRBV2	TRBJ2-3	TGTGCCAGCAGATCCGACAGGGATACGCAGTATTTT	CASRSDRDTQYF
.	TRBD1	TRBV30	TRBJ1-1	TGTGCCTGGAGTGGAGGGACAGGAGAGAACACTGAAGCTTTCTTT	CAWSGGTGENTEAFF
.	TRBD2	TRBV7-8	TRBJ2-1	TGTGCCAGCAGCCACGGACTAGCGGCCATTGGGCATGAGCAGTTCTTC	CASSHGLAAIGHEQFF
.	.	TRBV5-1	TRBJ2-1	TGCGCCAGCAGCTTGGCCACGGGATTCGTATACAATGAGCAGTTCTTC	CASSLATGFVYNEQFF
.	TRBD2	TRBV29-1	TRBJ2-1	TGCAGCGTTGAGAGACTAGCGGGAGGGCATGATGAGCAGTTCTTC	CSVERLAGGHDEQFF
.	TRBD1	TRBV3-1/TRBV3-2	TRBJ1-3	TGTGCCAGCAGCCAGTGGGGACAGGATAACACTGGAAACACCATATATTTT	CASSQWGQDNTGNTIYF
.	.	TRBV7-5	TRBJ2-1	TGTGTCAGAAGCTTAGGGAGCGGGACCCATAGTTGGAATGAGCAGTTCTTC	CVRSLGSGTHSWNEQFF
.	.	TRBV2	TRBJ1-2	TGTGCCAGCAGTGAATACTCCCTAGGAATCTATGGCTACACCTTC	CASSEYSLGIYGYTF
.	TRBD2	TRBV27	TRBJ2-1	TGTGCCAGCAGTTCACCACTCATACTAGCGGGAGGGCCAGATGAGCAGTTCTTC	CASSSPLILAGGPDEQFF
.	.	TRBV10-3	TRBJ1-1	TGTGCCATCAGGTCTCCCCTGCCGGGAGAAAACACTGAAGCTTTCTTT	CAIRSPLPGENTEAFF
.	TRBD1	TRBV7-2	TRBJ2-7	TGTGCCAGCAGCTCAGGACCGGGACAGGGATCCTACGAGCAGTACTTC	CASSSGPGQGSYEQYF
.	.	TRBV5-1	TRBJ2-5	TGCGCCAGCAGCACCACAAAGTACCAAGAGACCCAGTACTTC	CASSTTKYQETQYF
.	TRBD1	TRBV27	TRBJ1-1	TGTGCCAGCAGCTACTGGGGGGACAGGATGAACACTGAAGCTTTCTTT	CASSYWGDRMNTEAFF
.	TRBD1	TRBV11-2	TRBJ2-7	TGTGCCAGCAGCCCCAACTTGGGACAGGCATACTACGAGCAGTACTTC	CASSPNLGQAYYEQYF
.	TRBD1	TRBV19	TRBJ1-1	TGTGCCAGTAGTACACAGGGACAGATAAACACTGAAGCTTTCTTT	CASSTQGQINTEAFF
.	.	TRBV5-1	TRBJ2-2	TGCGCCAGCAGCTTGTTTATAGACAGGCGAGAGGAAGCCGGGGAGCTGTTTTTT	CASSLFIDRREEAGELFF
.	TRBD1	TRBV7-2	TRBJ1-1	TGTGCCAGCAGCATCCAGGGGGCGGGGGAAGCTTTCTTT	CASSIQGAGEAFF
once	TRBD2	TRBV5-6	TRBJ2-5	TGTGCCAGCAGCTTGTATGAACTAGCGGGAGGGGAGACCCAGTACTTC	CASSLYELAGGETQYF
.	.	TRBV7-8	TRBJ1-2	TGTGCCAGCCGAAAAACCGGAGGTACCTACACCTTC	CASRKTGGTYTF
.	TRBD1	TRBV5-1	TRBJ1-1	TGCGCCAGCAGTCGCGGACAGGGTGGGATGAACACTGAAGCTTTCTTT	CASSRGQGGMNTEAFF
.	.	TRBV19	TRBJ1-5	TGTGCCAGTAGGCGCGGGACGGATGTTAGCAATCAGCCCCAGCATTTT	CASRRGTDVSNQPQHF